The 8 T cell receptor beta chains reported below all come from one sample, sequenced in a study of T cell responses to AZD1222 COVID-19 vaccine. The repertoire was sequenced with immunoSEQ multiplex PCR; TCRdb's copy has only in-frame clones and lacks some. This sample has roughly 93,000 clones, with approximately 83% found just once. Sample: peripheral blood, taken on day 0 of AZD1222 vaccination. These receptor sequences come from an adult in good health.

The chain joins TRBV7-2 to TRBJ2-7, with D possibly being TRBD1 or TRBD2 (6 bases each). Germline CDR1 SGHTA, CDR2 FQGNSA. Trimming took off 9 bases at V and 3 bases at J, with 15 bases between the two ends. The CDR3 has 13 residues. The chain's CDR3 is CASSEGVDYEQYF. As DNA, the CDR3 is TGTGCCAGTTCGGAGGGGGTTGACTACGAGCAGTACTTC.

The chain combines TRBV19 with TRBJ1-6; a possible D gene is TRBD1 (6 bases). Per germline, CDR1 LNHDA and CDR2 SQIVND (reference sequence). V was clipped by 6 bases and J by 7 bases, with 22 bases between them. This CDR3 has 17 residues. As DNA, the CDR3 is TGTGCCAGTAGCCCTCGACAGGCCCCAACTTCCAATTCACCCCTCCACTTT. Translation: CASSPRQAPTSNSPLHF.

The V gene is TRBV19, the J gene TRBJ1-5, with 12 bases lining up with TRBD1. Trimming removed 5 bases from V and 0 bases from J; junction bases left unmatched: 5. The CDR3 length is 17 residues. Germline loops: CDR1 LNHDA, CDR2 SQIVND (reference sequence). The chain's CDR3 is CASSPGQGANSNQPQHF. CDR3 in DNA: TGTGCCAGTAGTCCGGGACAGGGGGCGAATAGCAATCAGCCCCAGCATTTT. The full variable domain, rest sourced from reference TRBV19 and TRBJ1-5, is DGGITQSPKYLFRKEGQNVTLSCEQNLNHDAMYWYRQDPGQGLRLIYYSQIVNDFQKGDIAEGYSVSREKKESFPLTVTSAQKNPTAFYLCASSPGQGANSNQPQHFGDGTRLSIL.

The V gene is TRBV9, the J gene TRBJ1-1; D is unresolved. V was trimmed by 0 bases and J by 1 base, leaving 7 bases between them. The V gene's germline CDR1 is SGDLS and CDR2 YYNGEE. The CDR3 contains 14 residues. CDR3 amino acids: CASSVAASNTEAFF. The DNA for the CDR3 is TGTGCCAGCAGCGTAGCTGCATCGAACACTGAAGCTTTCTTT.

This clone was seen once. The chain recombines TRBV7-6 with TRBJ2-3, with D tentatively TRBD2 (6 bases). CDR3 length: 19 residues. Trimming cost V 6 bases and J 0 bases, with 25 bases left between them. Per germline, CDR1 SGHVS and CDR2 FNYEAQ. CDR3 sequence: CASSQGAVDTSSSTDTQYF. The CDR3 DNA reads TGTGCCAGCAGTCAAGGCGCTGTGGACACTAGCTCAAGCACAGATACGCAGTATTTT.

The table lists this clone with a count of one. V usage is TRBV7-2 and J usage is TRBJ2-3, with 11 bases lining up with TRBD2. V dropped 0 bases and J dropped 5; count of bases not matched to a gene: 4. The CDR3 contains 16 residues. Germline CDR1 is SGHTA and CDR2 is FQGNSA. In DNA, the CDR3 is TGTGCCAGCAGCTTAGCCTGGACTAGCGGGTTAGATACGCAGTATTTT. Encoded protein: CASSLAWTSGLDTQYF.

The chain couples TRBV12-3 or TRBV12-4 to TRBJ1-1, with 7 bases matching TRBD1. This CDR3 has 13 amino acids. Unmatched junction bases numbered 8, after V lost 5 bases and J lost 8 bases. CDR3 in DNA: TGTGCCAGCAGTAGGGGGCAAAGGGAAGAAGCTTTCTTT. Translated, it gives CASSRGQREEAFF.

This clone is a singleton in its sample. The V gene is TRBV5-1, the J gene TRBJ2-7; the D gene is possibly TRBD1 (6 bases). CDR1 and CDR2 (germline): SGHRS, YFSETQ. With 0 bases removed from V and 3 bases from J, the gap between germline ends came to 13 bases. This CDR3 is 15 amino acids long. CDR3 nucleotides: TGCGCCAGCAGCTTGGTGCGCAGGGGCAACTACGAGCAGTACTTC. It yields the protein CASSLVRRGNYEQYF.